One and the same sample provided the 26 T cell receptor beta chains below, sequenced in a study of immune cell composition in non-small cell lung cancer. Sequencing was performed with immunoSEQ multiplex PCR; in TCRdb, only in-frame clones are kept and a portion is missing. This sample has around 6,000 clones; around four fifths occur once, and the top ten carry about 6.8%. What was sequenced was lung tumor tissue. These receptors all come from a human donor with non-small cell lung cancer.

The DNA of the CDR3 is TGTGCCAGCAGCCAAGCAGGGGGCCCCGGGGAGCTGTTTTTT. It yields the protein CASSQAGGPGELFF. This rearrangement joins TRBV14 to TRBJ2-2, with 8 bases lining up with TRBD1. The V gene end was trimmed by 1 base and the J gene end by 6 bases; junction bases not matched to a gene: 1. Germline V gives CDR1 SGHDN, CDR2 FVKESK. CDR3 length: 14 amino acids.

CDR3 in DNA: TGTGCCAGCAGTTATAGCAATCAGCCCCAGCATTTT. Translated, it gives CASSYSNQPQHF. The chain combines TRBV2 with TRBJ1-5; D call uncertain. The CDR3 is 12 residues long. V was clipped by 5 bases and J by 0 bases, with 2 bases between them. The germline gives CDR1 SNHLY, CDR2 FYNNEI.

This chain links TRBV19 with TRBJ2-2, with TRBD2 matching over 8 bases. Trimming at V came to 6 bases and at J to 2 bases, leaving 8 bases not matched to a gene. Germline-derived CDR1 and CDR2 are LNHDA and SQIVND (reference sequence). The CDR3 has 16 residues. The CDR3 DNA is TGTGCCAGTAGCCTAACGGGGGGGGCTAACACCGGGGAGCTGTTTTTT. This encodes CASSLTGGANTGELFF. The full variable domain, completed using reference TRBV19 and TRBJ2-2, is DGGITQSPKYLFRKEGQNVTLSCEQNLNHDAMYWYRQDPGQGLRLIYYSQIVNDFQKGDIAEGYSVSREKKESFPLTVTSAQKNPTAFYLCASSLTGGANTGELFFGEGSRLTVL.

The chain combines TRBV11-3 with TRBJ2-1, with 13 bases lining up with TRBD2. V lost 5 bases, J lost 10 bases, and 11 bases stayed unmatched. Germline loops: CDR1 SGHNT, CDR2 YENEEA. CDR3 length equals 16 residues. DNA for the CDR3: TGTGCCAGCAGCGCCATAGGACTAGCGGGGGTTCGGGAGCAGTTCTTC. Protein product: CASSAIGLAGVREQFF.

The chain recombines TRBV18 with TRBJ1-1; a possible D gene is TRBD1 (6 bases). Trimming took 4 bases from V and 11 from J, leaving 23 bases between them. The V gene's germline CDR1 is KGHSH and CDR2 LQKENI. CDR3 length: 15 amino acids. CDR3 residues: CASSRVLLPGHQAFF. CDR3 sequence (DNA): TGTGCCAGCTCACGCGTCTTATTACCGGGACATCAGGCTTTCTTT.

In its sample, this clone was seen once. The V and J genes are TRBV11-1 and TRBJ2-3, with 10 nucleotides matching TRBD1. V lost 2 bases, J lost 1 base, and 12 bases stayed unmatched. There are 19 residues in the CDR3. CDR1 and CDR2 from the germline V gene are SGHAT and FQDESV (reference sequence). The CDR3 bases are TGTGCCAGCAGCTTATCCCTGCCGGGACAGGGGTATGGCACAGATACGCAGTATTTT. This codes for CASSLSLPGQGYGTDTQYF.

The J gene is TRBJ1-6, the V gene TRBV5-1; D gene unclear. Trimming shortened V by 4 bases and J by 7 bases, and 12 bases separated the two germline ends. In germline, CDR1 is SGHRS, CDR2 YFSETQ. The length of the CDR3 is 14 residues. CDR3: CASSPLSGNSPLHF. Here the CDR3 DNA reads TGCGCCAGCAGCCCCCTGTCCGGGAATTCACCCCTCCACTTT.

The chain carries TRBV10-3 and TRBJ2-3; weak D call: TRBD2 (5 bases). The germline V and J ends were trimmed by 4 bases and 4 bases, with 9 bases remaining between them. From germline, CDR1 is ENHRY and CDR2 SYGVKD. The CDR3 is 13 residues long. CDR3 protein: CAISAGSADTQYF. Here the CDR3 DNA reads TGTGCCATCAGTGCTGGTAGCGCAGATACGCAGTATTTT.

The J gene is TRBJ1-1, the V gene TRBV7-9, with 9 bases lining up with TRBD1. V gave up 3 bases and J gave up 2 bases; unmatched junction bases: 7. The CDR3 covers 16 residues. In germline, CDR1 is SEHNR, CDR2 FQNEAQ (reference sequence). DNA of the CDR3: TGTGCCAGCAGCTTCATTACAGGGGGCCGAAACACTGAAGCTTTCTTT. This gives the protein CASSFITGGRNTEAFF.

The gene calls are TRBV19 and TRBJ1-1, with D uncertain. V was pared by 0 bases and J by 4 bases, with 15 bases between. This CDR3 is 16 amino acids long. The germline gives CDR1 LNHDA, CDR2 SQIVND (reference sequence). The CDR3 protein is CASSIDESREFTEAFF. CDR3 sequence (DNA): TGTGCCAGTAGTATAGATGAGTCGAGGGAGTTCACTGAAGCTTTCTTT. Looking up the rest from reference TRBV19 and TRBJ1-1 gives the full variable domain: DGGITQSPKYLFRKEGQNVTLSCEQNLNHDAMYWYRQDPGQGLRLIYYSQIVNDFQKGDIAEGYSVSREKKESFPLTVTSAQKNPTAFYLCASSIDESREFTEAFFGQGTRLTVV.

V is TRBV4-1 and J is TRBJ2-2, with 8 nucleotides matching TRBD1. J gave up 1 base and V 4 bases, and 8 bases lay outside the gene matches. CDR1 MGHRA and CDR2 YSYEKL come from the germline V gene. The CDR3 extends over 17 amino acids. CDR3 sequence (DNA): TGCGCCAGCAGCCCGCTCGGACAGGGAAGGAACACCGGGGAGCTGTTTTTT. It is translated as CASSPLGQGRNTGELFF.

The rearrangement links TRBV7-8 to TRBJ1-2; D may be TRBD1 (6 bases). V was shortened by 2 bases and J by 0 bases, with 13 bases between the two germline ends. CDR3 length equals 16 residues. CDR1 is SGHVS and CDR2 is FQNEAQ in the germline V gene. CDR3 sequence reads: CASSLPTRTANYGYTF. The CDR3 DNA is TGTGCCAGCAGCTTACCCACCCGGACAGCTAACTATGGCTACACCTTC.

The rearrangement joins TRBV11-3 to TRBJ2-3, with 8 bases identical to TRBD2. Trimming took 4 bases from V and 4 from J; bases not matched to a gene: 4. The CDR3 is 14 residues long. Germline V lookup: CDR1 SGHNT, CDR2 YENEEA. CDR3 sequence reads: CASSSGGPSDTQYF. In DNA, the CDR3 is TGTGCCAGCAGCTCGGGGGGGCCCTCAGATACGCAGTATTTT. Variable domain in full (rest from reference TRBV11-3 and TRBJ2-3): EAGVVQSPRYKIIEKKQPVAFWCNPISGHNTLYWYLQNLGQGPELLIRYENEEAVDDSQLPKDRFSAERLKGVDSTLKIQPAELGDSAVYLCASSSGGPSDTQYFGPGTRLTVL.

The rearrangement uses TRBV6-5 and TRBJ2-1; tentatively, D is TRBD2 (5 bases). The germline V gene has CDR1 MNHEY and CDR2 SVGAGI. The V and J ends lost 2 bases and 4 bases respectively, with 15 bases between them. There are 16 residues in the CDR3. For the CDR3, the DNA is TGTGCCAGCAGTTACCCAAAAAGGACTGTTTACAATGAGCAGTTCTTC. This codes for CASSYPKRTVYNEQFF.

J is TRBJ1-3 and V is TRBV11-2; D not resolved. This CDR3 is 14 amino acids long. From germline, CDR1 is SGHAT and CDR2 FQNNGV. The germline V and J ends were trimmed by 0 bases and 2 bases, with 5 bases remaining between them. In DNA form, the CDR3 reads TGTGCCAGCAGCTTAGATCCGGCTGGAAACACCATATATTTT. Its translation is CASSLDPAGNTIYF.

The rearrangement uses TRBV27 and TRBJ2-5, with 9 bases identical to TRBD1. This CDR3 spans 14 amino acids. The J segment lost 5 bases and the V segment lost 6 bases, leaving 7 bases of the junction unmatched. CDR1 and CDR2 (germline): MNHEY, SMNVEV (reference sequence). For the CDR3, the DNA is TGTGCCAGCAGACAGGGGGCTCTTTGGGAGACCCAGTACTTC. This encodes CASRQGALWETQYF.

This clone is large in the sample. The chain couples TRBV7-9 to TRBJ2-7; TRBD1 agrees at 10 bases. CDR3 length: 14 residues. The V segment lost 5 bases and the J segment 2 bases; nucleotides outside the gene matches: 3. Germline CDR1 and CDR2: SEHNR and FQNEAQ (reference sequence). The CDR3 DNA follows: TGTGCCAGCAGCGGGACAGGGGACCCCTACGAGCAGTACTTC. Translating gives CASSGTGDPYEQYF.

The chain has TRBV5-1 and TRBJ2-7; weak D call: TRBD2 (5 bases). The germline V gene encodes CDR1 SGHRS and CDR2 YFSETQ. The CDR3 contains 15 residues. V was clipped by 1 base and J by 2 bases, with 13 bases between them. CDR3 nucleotide sequence: TGCGCCAGCAGCTTGTTTAACGGACTTACCTACGAGCAGTACTTC. This encodes CASSLFNGLTYEQYF. The entire variable domain, with the rest obtained from reference TRBV5-1 and TRBJ2-7, is as follows: KAGVTQTPRYLIKTRGQQVTLSCSPISGHRSVSWYQQTPGQGLQFLFEYFSETQRNKGNFPGRFSGRQFSNSRSEMNVSTLELGDSALYLCASSLFNGLTYEQYFGPGTRLTVT.

The rearrangement uses TRBV27 and TRBJ2-7; tentative D call: TRBD1 (5 bases). Trimming took off 7 bases at V and 0 bases at J, with 13 bases between the two ends. The germline CDR1 and CDR2 sequences are MNHEY and SMNVEV (reference sequence). The CDR3 length is 14 residues. The CDR3 DNA sequence: TGTGCCAGCAACTGGACACCGGACTCCTACGAGCAGTACTTC. Protein: CASNWTPDSYEQYF.

This chain joins TRBV6-1 and TRBJ1-1; D unresolved. This CDR3 is built from 15 residues. The V end lost 2 bases, the J end lost 4 bases, and 14 bases lay between the germline ends. Germline V CDR1 and CDR2: MNHNS, SASEGT. For the CDR3, the DNA is TGTGCCAGCAGTGAAAATCTGTTCGTCAGCACTGAAGCTTTCTTT. Its translation: CASSENLFVSTEAFF.

J is TRBJ2-3 and V is TRBV27; D may be TRBD2 (6 bases). The CDR3 is 14 residues long. V gave up 6 bases and J gave up 1 base, with 11 bases separating them. Germline V lookup: CDR1 MNHEY, CDR2 SMNVEV (reference sequence). CDR3 nucleotide sequence: TGTGCCAGCAGACGGACTAAGGGCACAGATACGCAGTATTTT. Translation: CASRRTKGTDTQYF.

V gene TRBV2 combines with J gene TRBJ1-4, with 10 bases that match TRBD1. The CDR3 contains 14 residues. J was trimmed by 8 bases and V by 7 bases; bases with no gene match: 7. Germline loops: CDR1 SNHLY, CDR2 FYNNEI. CDR3 region: CASNRQGAREKLFF. The DNA of the CDR3 is TGTGCCAGCAACAGACAGGGGGCGAGGGAAAAACTGTTTTTT.

On this clone itself: Sequence at one end of the junction differs from germline and may be a read error. This chain uses TRBV7-2 with TRBJ2-7, with 12 bases identical to TRBD2. The CDR3 loop spans 13 amino acids. Looked up from germline, CDR1 is SGHTA and CDR2 is FQGNSA. The CDR3 sequence is CASSLAGGNEQYF. The CDR3 nucleotides are TGTGCCAGCAGCCTAGCGGGAGGGAACGAGCAGTACTTC. Full variable domain (rest looked up from reference TRBV7-2 and TRBJ2-7): GAGVSQSPSNKVTEKGKDVELRCDPISGHTALYWYRQSLGQGLEFLIYFQGNSAPDKSGLPSDRFSAERTGGSVSTLTIQRTQQEDSAVYLCASSLAGGNEQYFGPGTRLTVT.

This clone was counted a single time. The rearrangement joins TRBV2 to TRBJ1-3; D perhaps matches TRBD1 (6 bases). This CDR3 is built from 12 residues. The V end lost 7 bases, the J end lost 3 bases, and 7 bases lay between the germline ends. CDR1 and CDR2 from the germline V gene are SNHLY and FYNNEI. Here the CDR3 DNA reads TGTGCCAGCAAGGGGGATGGAAACACCATATATTTT. This codes for CASKGDGNTIYF.

The rearrangement joins TRBV6-5 to TRBJ1-2, with 7 bases lining up with TRBD1. The CDR3 is made up of 15 amino acids. CDR1 and CDR2 from the germline V gene are MNHEY and SVGAGI. The V and J ends lost 7 bases and 2 bases, in that order; junction bases with no gene match: 10. The CDR3 is CASTLRRTGNYGYTF. The CDR3 region has the DNA TGTGCCAGCACTCTACGCCGGACAGGAAACTATGGCTACACCTTC.

The rearrangement links TRBV4-1 to TRBJ1-2; 9 bases fit TRBD1. J gave up 3 bases and V 3 bases, and 8 bases lay outside the gene matches. Germline CDR1 MGHRA, CDR2 YSYEKL. The CDR3 is made up of 16 amino acids. DNA for the CDR3: TGCGCCAGCAGCCAGAAACAGGGGGCGGCTGACTATGGCTACACCTTC. It encodes CASSQKQGAADYGYTF.